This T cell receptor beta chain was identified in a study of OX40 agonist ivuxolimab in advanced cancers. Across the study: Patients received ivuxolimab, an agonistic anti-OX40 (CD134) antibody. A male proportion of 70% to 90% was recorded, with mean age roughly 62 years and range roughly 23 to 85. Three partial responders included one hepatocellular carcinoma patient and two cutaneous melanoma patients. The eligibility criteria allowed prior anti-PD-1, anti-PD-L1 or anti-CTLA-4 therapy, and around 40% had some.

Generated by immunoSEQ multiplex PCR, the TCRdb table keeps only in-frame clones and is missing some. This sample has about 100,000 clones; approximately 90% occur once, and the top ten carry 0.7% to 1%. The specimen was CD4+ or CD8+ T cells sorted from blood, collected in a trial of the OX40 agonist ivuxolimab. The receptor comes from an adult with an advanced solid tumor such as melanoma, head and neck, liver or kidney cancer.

CDR3 DNA sequence: TGCGCCAGCAGCCAGGGGCCCGCCGAGCAGTTCTTC. This translates into CASSQGPAEQFF. This chain connects TRBV4-1 to TRBJ2-1; D is possibly TRBD1 (5 bases). Germline lookup yields CDR1 MGHRA and CDR2 YSYEKL. V was shortened by 3 bases and J by 10 bases, with 10 bases between the two germline ends. The CDR3 sequence is 12 residues long.